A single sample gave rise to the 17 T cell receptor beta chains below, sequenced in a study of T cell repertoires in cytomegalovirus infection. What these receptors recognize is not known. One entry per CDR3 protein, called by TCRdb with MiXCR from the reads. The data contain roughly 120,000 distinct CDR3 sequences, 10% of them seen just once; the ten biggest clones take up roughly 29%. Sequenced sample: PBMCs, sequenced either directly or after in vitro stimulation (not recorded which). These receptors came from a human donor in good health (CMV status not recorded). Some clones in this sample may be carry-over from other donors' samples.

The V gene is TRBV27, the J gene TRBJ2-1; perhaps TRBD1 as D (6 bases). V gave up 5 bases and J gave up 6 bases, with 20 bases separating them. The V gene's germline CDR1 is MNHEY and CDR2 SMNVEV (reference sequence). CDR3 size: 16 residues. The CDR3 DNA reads TGTGCCAGCAGTCCCACTAACTGGGGGCTATCCAATGAGCAGTTCTTC. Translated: CASSPTNWGLSNEQFF.

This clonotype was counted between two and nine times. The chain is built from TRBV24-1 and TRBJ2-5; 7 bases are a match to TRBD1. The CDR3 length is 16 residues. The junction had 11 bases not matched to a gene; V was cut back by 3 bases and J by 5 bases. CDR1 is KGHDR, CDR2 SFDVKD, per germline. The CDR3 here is CATSDITGAGGETQYF. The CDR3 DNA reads TGTGCCACCAGTGATATTACAGGGGCCGGCGGGGAGACCCAGTACTTC.

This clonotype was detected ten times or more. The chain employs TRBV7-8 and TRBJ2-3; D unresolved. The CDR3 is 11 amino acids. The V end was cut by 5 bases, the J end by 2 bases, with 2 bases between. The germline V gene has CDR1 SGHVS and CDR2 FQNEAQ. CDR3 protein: CASSNTDTQYF. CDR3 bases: TGTGCCAGCAGCAACACAGATACGCAGTATTTT.

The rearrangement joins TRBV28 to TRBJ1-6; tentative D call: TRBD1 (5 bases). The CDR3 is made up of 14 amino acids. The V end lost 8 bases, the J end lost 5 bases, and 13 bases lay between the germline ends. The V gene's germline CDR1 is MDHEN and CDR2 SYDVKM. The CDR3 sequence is CASGGTVDNSPLHF. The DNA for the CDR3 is TGTGCCAGCGGAGGGACGGTTGATAATTCACCCCTCCACTTT.

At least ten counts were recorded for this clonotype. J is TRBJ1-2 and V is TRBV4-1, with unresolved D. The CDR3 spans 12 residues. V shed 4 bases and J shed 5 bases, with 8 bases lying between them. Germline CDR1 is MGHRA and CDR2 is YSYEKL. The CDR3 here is CASSLGGYGYTF. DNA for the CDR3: TGCGCCAGCAGCCTAGGCGGGTATGGCTACACCTTC.

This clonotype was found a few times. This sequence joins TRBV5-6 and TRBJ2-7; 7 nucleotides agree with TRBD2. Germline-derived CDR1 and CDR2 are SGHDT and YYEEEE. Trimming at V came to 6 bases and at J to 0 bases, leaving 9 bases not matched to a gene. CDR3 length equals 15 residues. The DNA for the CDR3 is TGTGCCAGCACCTCCCGGCGGGAGAGCTCCTACGAGCAGTACTTC. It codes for CASTSRRESSYEQYF.

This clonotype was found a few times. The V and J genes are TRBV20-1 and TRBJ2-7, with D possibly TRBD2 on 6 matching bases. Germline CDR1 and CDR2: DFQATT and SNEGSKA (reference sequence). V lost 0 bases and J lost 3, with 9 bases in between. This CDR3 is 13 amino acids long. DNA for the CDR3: TGCAGTGCTAGAGATCTTAGCGGCTACGAGCAGTACTTC. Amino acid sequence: CSARDLSGYEQYF.

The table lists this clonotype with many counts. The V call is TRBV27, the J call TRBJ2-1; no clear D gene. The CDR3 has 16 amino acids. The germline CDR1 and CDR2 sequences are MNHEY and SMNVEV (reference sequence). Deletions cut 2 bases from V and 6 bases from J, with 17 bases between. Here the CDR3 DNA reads TGTGCCAGCAGTTTAGATACCCGAGAATTGGGCAATGAGCAGTTCTTC. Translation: CASSLDTRELGNEQFF.

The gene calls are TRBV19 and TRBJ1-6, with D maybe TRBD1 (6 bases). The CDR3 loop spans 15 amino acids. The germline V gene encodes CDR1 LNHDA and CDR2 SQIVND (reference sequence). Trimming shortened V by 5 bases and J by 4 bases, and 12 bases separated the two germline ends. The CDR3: CASSLRDKYNSPLHF. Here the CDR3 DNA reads TGTGCCAGTAGTCTCCGGGACAAATATAATTCACCCCTCCACTTT.

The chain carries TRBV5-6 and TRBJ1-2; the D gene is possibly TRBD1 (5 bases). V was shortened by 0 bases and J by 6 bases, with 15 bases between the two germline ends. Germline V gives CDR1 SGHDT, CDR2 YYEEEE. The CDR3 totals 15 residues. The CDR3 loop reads CASSLGRGIYDGYTF. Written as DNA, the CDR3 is TGTGCCAGCAGCTTGGGTAGGGGCATTTATGATGGCTACACCTTC.

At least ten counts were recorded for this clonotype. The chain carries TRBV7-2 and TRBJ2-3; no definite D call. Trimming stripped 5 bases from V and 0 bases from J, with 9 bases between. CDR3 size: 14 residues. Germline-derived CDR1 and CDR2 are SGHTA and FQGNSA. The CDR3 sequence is CASSQPDSTDTQYF. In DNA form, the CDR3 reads TGTGCCAGCAGCCAGCCAGACAGCACAGATACGCAGTATTTT.

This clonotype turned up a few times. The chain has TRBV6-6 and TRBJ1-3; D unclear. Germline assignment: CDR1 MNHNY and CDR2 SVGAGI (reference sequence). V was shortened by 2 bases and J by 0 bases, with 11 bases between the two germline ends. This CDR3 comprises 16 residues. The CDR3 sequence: CASSYEARNSGNTIYF. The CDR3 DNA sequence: TGTGCCAGCAGTTACGAAGCGCGTAACTCTGGAAACACCATATATTTT.

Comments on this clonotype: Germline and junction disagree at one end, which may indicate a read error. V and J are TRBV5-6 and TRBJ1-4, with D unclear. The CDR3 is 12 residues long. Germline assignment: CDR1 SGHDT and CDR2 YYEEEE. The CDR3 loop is CASSGVFENLFF. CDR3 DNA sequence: TGTGCCAGCAGCGGGGTGTTTGAAAACCTGTTTTTT.

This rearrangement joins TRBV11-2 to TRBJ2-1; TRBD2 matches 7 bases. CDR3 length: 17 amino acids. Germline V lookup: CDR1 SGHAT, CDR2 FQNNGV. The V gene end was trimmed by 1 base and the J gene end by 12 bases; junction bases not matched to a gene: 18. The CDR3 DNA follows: TGTGCCAGCAGCTTAGCCTTTAGCGGGCCCAGTGGCAAGTGGCAGTTCTTC. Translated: CASSLAFSGPSGKWQFF.

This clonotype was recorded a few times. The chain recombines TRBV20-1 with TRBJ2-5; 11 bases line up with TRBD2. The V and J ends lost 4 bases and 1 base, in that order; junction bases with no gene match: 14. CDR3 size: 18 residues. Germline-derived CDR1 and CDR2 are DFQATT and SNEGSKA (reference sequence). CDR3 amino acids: CSAKTSGTRKRPQETQYF. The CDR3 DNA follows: TGCAGTGCTAAGACTAGCGGGACTAGAAAAAGGCCCCAAGAGACCCAGTACTTC.

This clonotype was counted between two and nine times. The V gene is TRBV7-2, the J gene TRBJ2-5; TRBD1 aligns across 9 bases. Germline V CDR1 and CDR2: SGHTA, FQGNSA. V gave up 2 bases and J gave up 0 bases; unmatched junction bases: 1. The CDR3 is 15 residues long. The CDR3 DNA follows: TGTGCCAGCAGCTTAACAGGGGGCTACCAAGAGACCCAGTACTTC. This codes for CASSLTGGYQETQYF. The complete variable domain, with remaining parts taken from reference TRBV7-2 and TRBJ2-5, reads GAGVSQSPSNKVTEKGKDVELRCDPISGHTALYWYRQSLGQGLEFLIYFQGNSAPDKSGLPSDRFSAERTGGSVSTLTIQRTQQEDSAVYLCASSLTGGYQETQYFGPGTRLLVL.

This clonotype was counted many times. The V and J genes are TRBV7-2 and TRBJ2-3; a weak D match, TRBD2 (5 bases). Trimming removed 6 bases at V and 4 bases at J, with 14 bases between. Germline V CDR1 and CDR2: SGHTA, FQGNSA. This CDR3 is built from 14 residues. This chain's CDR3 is CASREGYSPDTQYF. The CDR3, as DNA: TGTGCCAGCAGAGAGGGCTACAGTCCAGATACGCAGTATTTT.